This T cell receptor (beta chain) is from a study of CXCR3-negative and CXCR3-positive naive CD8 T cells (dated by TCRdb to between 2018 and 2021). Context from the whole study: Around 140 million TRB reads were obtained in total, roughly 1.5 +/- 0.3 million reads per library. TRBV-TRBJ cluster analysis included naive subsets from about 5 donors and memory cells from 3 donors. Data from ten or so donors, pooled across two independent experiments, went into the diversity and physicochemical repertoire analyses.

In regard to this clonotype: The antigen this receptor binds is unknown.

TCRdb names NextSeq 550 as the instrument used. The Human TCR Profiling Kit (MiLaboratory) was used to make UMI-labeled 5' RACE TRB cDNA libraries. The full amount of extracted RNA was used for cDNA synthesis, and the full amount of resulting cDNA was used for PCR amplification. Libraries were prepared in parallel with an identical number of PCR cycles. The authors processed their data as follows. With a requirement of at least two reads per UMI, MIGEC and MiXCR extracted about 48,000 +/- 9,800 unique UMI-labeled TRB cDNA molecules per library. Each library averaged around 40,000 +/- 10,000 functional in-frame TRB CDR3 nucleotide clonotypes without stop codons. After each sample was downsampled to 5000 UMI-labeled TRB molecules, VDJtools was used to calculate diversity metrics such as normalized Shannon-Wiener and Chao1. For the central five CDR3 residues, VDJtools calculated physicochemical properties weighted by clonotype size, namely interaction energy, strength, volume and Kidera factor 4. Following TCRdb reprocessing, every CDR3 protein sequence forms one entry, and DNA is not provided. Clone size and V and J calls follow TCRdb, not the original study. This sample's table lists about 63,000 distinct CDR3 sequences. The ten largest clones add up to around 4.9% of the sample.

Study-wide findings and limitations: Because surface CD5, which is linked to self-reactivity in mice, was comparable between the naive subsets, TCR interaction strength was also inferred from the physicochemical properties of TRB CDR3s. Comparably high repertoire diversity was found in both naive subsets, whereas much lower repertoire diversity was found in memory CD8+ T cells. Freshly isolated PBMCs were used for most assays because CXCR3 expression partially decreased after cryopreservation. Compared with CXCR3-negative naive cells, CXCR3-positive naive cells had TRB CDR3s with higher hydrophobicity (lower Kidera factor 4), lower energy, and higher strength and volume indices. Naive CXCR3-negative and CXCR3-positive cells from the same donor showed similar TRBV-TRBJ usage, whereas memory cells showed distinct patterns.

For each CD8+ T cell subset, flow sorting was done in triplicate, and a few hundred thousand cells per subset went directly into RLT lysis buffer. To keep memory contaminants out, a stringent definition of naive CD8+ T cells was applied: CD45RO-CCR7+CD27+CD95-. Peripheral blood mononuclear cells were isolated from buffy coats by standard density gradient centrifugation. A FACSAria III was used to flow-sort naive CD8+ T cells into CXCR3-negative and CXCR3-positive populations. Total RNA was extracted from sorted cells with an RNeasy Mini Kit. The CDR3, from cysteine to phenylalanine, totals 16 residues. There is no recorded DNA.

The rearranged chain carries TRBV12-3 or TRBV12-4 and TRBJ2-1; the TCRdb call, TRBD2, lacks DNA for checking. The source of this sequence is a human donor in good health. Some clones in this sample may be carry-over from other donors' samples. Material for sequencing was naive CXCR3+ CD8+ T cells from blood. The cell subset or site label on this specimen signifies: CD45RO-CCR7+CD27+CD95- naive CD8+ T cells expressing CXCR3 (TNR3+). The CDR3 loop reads CASSFSGGPSYNEQFF.